This T cell receptor beta chain originates from a study of tumor and adjacent non-tumor tissue in lung cancer. The study, taken as a whole, reports: Normal lung showed higher cumulative top 100 clone frequency than tumor.

Three rounds of nested PCR, following a modified ARM-PCR protocol, produced the TCRbeta library. TCRdb reanalysed the multiplex PCR reads using MiXCR and keeps one entry per CDR3 protein. The table has about 200,000 distinct CDR3 sequences, around 70% seen once. To note about this clonotype: The antigen is unknown. Given a much more abundant clone one base away, this may be a read error.

The template was RNA from unsorted bulk tissue. The material sequenced was lung tumor tissue. The receptor was isolated from a man aged 55 to 70 with non-small cell lung cancer.

The CDR3 loop is CASSQTAGPYNEQFF. CDR3 nucleotide sequence: TGTGCCAGCAGCCAGACGGCGGGGCCCTACAATGAGCAGTTCTTC. V is TRBV6-6 and J is TRBJ2-1; the D gene is possibly TRBD2 (6 bases). Trimming stripped 6 bases from V and 2 bases from J, with 14 bases between. The CDR3 is 15 amino acids. Germline CDR1 is MNHNY and CDR2 is SVGAGI (reference sequence).